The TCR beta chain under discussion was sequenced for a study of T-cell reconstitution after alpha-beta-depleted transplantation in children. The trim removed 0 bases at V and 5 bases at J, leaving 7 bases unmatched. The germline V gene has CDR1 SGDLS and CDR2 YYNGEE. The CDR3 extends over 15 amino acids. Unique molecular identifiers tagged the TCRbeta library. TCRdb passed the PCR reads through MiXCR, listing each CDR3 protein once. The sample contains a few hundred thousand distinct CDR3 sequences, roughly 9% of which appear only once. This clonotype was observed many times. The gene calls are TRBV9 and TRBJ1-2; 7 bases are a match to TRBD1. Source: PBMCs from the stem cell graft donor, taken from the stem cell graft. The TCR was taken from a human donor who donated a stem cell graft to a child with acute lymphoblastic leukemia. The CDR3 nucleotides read TGTGCCAGCAGCGTAGAGGCAGGGGGAAGGTATGGCTACACCTTC. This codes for CASSVEAGGRYGYTF.